This T cell receptor beta chain was documented in a study of blood T cell repertoires in COVID-19 (dated by TCRdb to the early 2020s). For the study in its entirety: Samples covering the acute and convalescent phases of COVID-19 were provided by collaborators in the United States, Italy and Spain. The material from the prospective study consisted of cDNA or gDNA derived from T cells, B-cell-depleted T cells, or PBMCs. Subjects who had been exposed to COVID-19, were actively infected with it, or had recovered from it provided the deeply sampled blood TCRbeta repertoires that made up the dataset. A freely available public database, intended as a resource for researchers studying the immune response to SARS-CoV-2, is where the repertoires were released. The samples were drawn from the first 160 participants of the ongoing ImmuneRACE study and from 950 to 1,500 subjects provided by 6 global collaborators. The sample metadata nearly always contained a de-identified subject ID, COVID-19 status, age in years and sex. Where available, HLA class I and class II types were obtained from metadata supplied by the sample provider rather than from assay-based typing. General conclusions and limits of the study: Clinical and demographic metadata were provided uncurated, with the amount varying by source and participant.

A note on this clone: Its cognate antigen has yet to be identified. Base qualities are not recorded, but no much larger clone differs from it by a single base.

The germline V gene (reference sequence) provides CDR1 LGHDT and CDR2 YNNKEL. The CDR3 sequence holds 15 residues, the cysteine and phenylalanine included. Solely the CDR3 DNA is kept, with 45 bases framed from the first base. V and J are truncated by 1 base and 6 bases respectively, leaving an intervening sequence of 10 bases. Participants in the prospective study were aged roughly 18 to 100 years, lived in 20 to 30 United States geographic areas, and enrolled through a virtual design. In the prospective study, cohorts were assigned on the basis of participant-reported clinical history obtained from a screening survey and a study questionnaire. Recovered participants in ImmuneRACE Cohort 3 were defined as having two consecutive negative NP/OP PCR tests, clearance from a healthcare professional, or resolution of symptoms. In the prospective study, whole blood, serum and a nasopharyngeal or oropharyngeal swab were collected from each participant by mobile phlebotomists. Prospective study participants could optionally give additional blood draws and questionnaires over an approximately two-month period. Prospective study blood samples were shipped either frozen or at room temperature before DNA extraction.

The immunoSEQ Assay, a bias-controlled multiplex PCR, was used to amplify TCRbeta CDR3 regions from genomic DNA. Processing in the source paper ran as follows. Nucleated cell counts per sample were estimated from amplification of reference gene primers within the assay. To quantify the absolute abundance of each unique TCRbeta CDR3 rearrangement, sequence reads were collapsed and filtered. For each sample, productive Simpson clonality was calculated as the square root of Simpson's diversity index across productive rearrangements. The immuneACCESS repertoire file appears here via TCRdb, limited to in-frame rearrangements. These files lack a portion of the clones; in checked studies, under half of the deficit traces to unresolved V genes, and the cause of the others is not known. The V and J calls and clone size come from that table; D and trimming were worked out from the DNA. The sample table holds approximately 490,000 clones, of which 75% to 90% were seen once. The ten largest clones capture more than 7.5% of the sample.

The sequence was collected from a woman aged 55 to 70 who had recovered from COVID-19. The V and J genes are TRBV3-1 (or the pseudogene TRBV3-2) and TRBJ1-6; possibly the D gene is TRBD1, per 5 matching bases. Material for sequencing was PBMCs or T cells enriched from blood (not recorded which). The CDR3 region: CASSQVVGGNSPLHF. The nucleotides are TGTGCCAGCAGCCAAGTGGTCGGGGGTAATTCACCCCTCCACTTT.